The 30 T cell receptor beta chains in this list originate from one sample, sequenced in a study of T cell repertoires in cytomegalovirus infection. TCRdb used MiXCR to reprocess the reads, holding one entry per CDR3 protein. Counted here are under 850,000 distinct CDR3 sequences, 35% occurring once; the ten biggest clones make up 2.8%. The sequenced sample was PBMCs. These receptors all come from a human donor in good health (CMV status not recorded). Some clones in this sample may be carry-over from other donors' samples.

The chain uses TRBV10-2 and TRBJ1-1, with no clear D. CDR3 length: 15 residues. Germline CDR1 reads WSHSY; CDR2 reads SAAADI. Trimming removed 6 bases at V and 1 base at J, with 15 bases between. CDR3 sequence: CASRVLGKGNTEAFF. The CDR3 coding sequence is TGCGCCAGCAGGGTGTTGGGGAAAGGGAACACTGAAGCTTTCTTT.

This clonotype has a handful of counts. The CDR3 bases are TGTGCCAGCAGTTTATTTGATGAGGGAGGCAATGAGCAGTTCTTC. Protein sequence: CASSLFDEGGNEQFF. The chain employs TRBV28 and TRBJ2-1, with a weak D call TRBD2 (6 bases). This CDR3 has 15 residues. The germline CDR1 and CDR2 sequences are MDHEN and SYDVKM. The germline V and J ends were trimmed by 1 base and 6 bases, with 13 bases remaining between them.

The chain joins TRBV28 to TRBJ2-1; TRBD2 aligns across 7 bases. V shed 5 bases, J shed 4 bases, and the junction held 5 bases outside the gene matches. Germline lookup yields CDR1 MDHEN and CDR2 SYDVKM. This CDR3 has 14 amino acids. The CDR3: CASSPSGEYNEQFF. The CDR3 DNA sequence: TGTGCCAGCAGTCCGAGCGGGGAGTACAATGAGCAGTTCTTC.

This clonotype appeared a few times. The chain combines TRBV12-5 with TRBJ1-2, with 7 bases matching TRBD1. The germline CDR1 and CDR2 sequences are LGHNT and FRNRAP. The CDR3 runs to 12 residues. V shed 8 bases and J 7 bases; nucleotides not matched to a gene: 7. This chain's CDR3 is CASMGQLGGYTF. In DNA, the CDR3 is TGTGCTAGTATGGGACAGCTCGGTGGCTACACCTTC.

This clonotype was recorded many times. The CDR3 spells CASSPLGAYEQYF. The CDR3 nucleotides read TGTGCCAGCAGCCCTCTGGGGGCCTACGAGCAGTACTTC. The chain combines TRBV11-1 with TRBJ2-7; tentatively, D is TRBD1 or TRBD2 (5 bases each). The CDR3 consists of 13 residues. Trimming took off 5 bases at V and 2 bases at J, with 10 bases between the two ends. The germline gives CDR1 SGHAT, CDR2 FQDESV (reference sequence).

This clonotype appeared many times. The chain combines TRBV7-6 with TRBJ1-5; tentative D call: TRBD1 (6 bases). Deletions cut 1 base from V and 9 bases from J, with 13 bases between. Germline CDR1 reads SGHVS; CDR2 reads FNYEAQ. The CDR3 loop spans 14 amino acids. CDR3 coding DNA: TGTGCCAGCAGCTTAGAGGGGGGTATTTTGCCCCAGCATTTT. Protein product: CASSLEGGILPQHF.

The gene calls are TRBV7-8 and TRBJ2-5; 7 bases match TRBD2. The CDR3 is made up of 16 amino acids. Germline loops: CDR1 SGHVS, CDR2 FQNEAQ. Trimming cost V 5 bases and J 5 bases; bases outside gene matches: 14. CDR3 DNA sequence: TGTGCCAGCAGCCCCTCCGCTACTAGCGTTGGGGAGACCCAGTACTTC. Amino acids: CASSPSATSVGETQYF.

The J gene is TRBJ1-5, the V gene TRBV19; D perhaps matches TRBD1 (6 bases). Germline CDR1 is LNHDA and CDR2 is SQIVND (reference sequence). The CDR3 is 13 residues long. V lost 5 bases and J 5 bases, leaving 10 bases between the germline ends. The CDR3 DNA follows: TGTGCCAGTAGTTTCAACAGGGATCAGCCCCAGCATTTT. It is translated as CASSFNRDQPQHF. Full variable domain (remainder filled in from reference TRBV19 and TRBJ1-5): DGGITQSPKYLFRKEGQNVTLSCEQNLNHDAMYWYRQDPGQGLRLIYYSQIVNDFQKGDIAEGYSVSREKKESFPLTVTSAQKNPTAFYLCASSFNRDQPQHFGDGTRLSIL.

This clonotype has ten or more counts. V and J are TRBV7-6 and TRBJ1-3; D is unclear. Trimming cost V 1 base and J 2 bases, with 12 bases left between them. The CDR3 runs 16 residues. Germline V lookup: CDR1 SGHVS, CDR2 FNYEAQ. The CDR3: CASSLGATSAGNTIYF. CDR3 coding DNA: TGTGCCAGCAGCTTAGGGGCGACCAGTGCTGGAAACACCATATATTTT.

CDR3 in amino acids: CASSNEVDTEAFF. CDR3 nucleotides: TGTGCCAGTAGTAATGAGGTGGACACTGAAGCTTTCTTT. This chain links TRBV19 with TRBJ1-1; the D is unclear. The V gene's germline CDR1 is LNHDA and CDR2 SQIVND (reference sequence). This CDR3 is built from 13 residues. V was clipped by 4 bases and J by 3 bases, with 9 bases between them. Drawing the rest from reference TRBV19 and TRBJ1-1, the complete variable domain is DGGITQSPKYLFRKEGQNVTLSCEQNLNHDAMYWYRQDPGQGLRLIYYSQIVNDFQKGDIAEGYSVSREKKESFPLTVTSAQKNPTAFYLCASSNEVDTEAFFGQGTRLTVV.

The genes are TRBV5-4 and TRBJ2-7; 8 bases match TRBD1. In germline, CDR1 is SGHNT, CDR2 YYREEE (reference sequence). CDR3 size: 16 residues. The V gene end was trimmed by 3 bases and the J gene end by 0 bases; junction bases not matched to a gene: 8. The CDR3 nucleotides are TGTGCCAGCAGCTCCGACAGGGGCCGGAGCTCCTACGAGCAGTACTTC. Residues: CASSSDRGRSSYEQYF.

The chain uses TRBV4-1 and TRBJ1-3, with a weak D call TRBD1 (6 bases). Germline V gives CDR1 MGHRA, CDR2 YSYEKL. Trimming took off 6 bases at V and 0 bases at J, with 9 bases between the two ends. This CDR3 is 14 amino acids long. CDR3 loop: CASRKGGSGNTIYF. The CDR3 DNA reads TGCGCCAGCAGAAAGGGGGGCTCTGGAAACACCATATATTTT.

This clonotype was seen a handful of times. The chain has TRBV7-2 and TRBJ2-1, with D perhaps matching TRBD2 (5 bases). Trimming stripped 5 bases from V and 0 bases from J, with 14 bases between. Germline loops: CDR1 SGHTA, CDR2 FQGNSA. This CDR3 spans 16 amino acids. The CDR3 spells CASSQSLGSSYNEQFF. The DNA of the CDR3 is TGTGCCAGCAGCCAGAGCTTGGGGAGCTCCTACAATGAGCAGTTCTTC.

The rearrangement links TRBV29-1 to TRBJ1-2; TRBD1 is a possible D gene (5 bases). This CDR3 contains 13 residues. The V and J ends lost 5 bases and 0 bases respectively, with 10 bases between them. From germline, CDR1 is SQVTM and CDR2 ANQGSEA. Written as DNA, the CDR3 is TGCAGCGTTACGGGGGGAGCTAACTATGGCTACACCTTC. Its protein product is CSVTGGANYGYTF.

Only a few counts were recorded for this clonotype. The rearrangement links TRBV3-1 to TRBJ2-7; D perhaps matches TRBD2 (6 bases). CDR3 length: 11 residues. Trimming cost V 3 bases and J 7 bases, with 7 bases left between them. CDR1 LGHDT and CDR2 YNNKEL come from the germline V gene (reference sequence). In DNA, the CDR3 is TGTGCCAGCAGCCACCGGGAGGAGCAGTACTTC. It translates to CASSHREEQYF.

This clonotype turned up a few times. The chain has TRBV28 and TRBJ1-6; 7 bases fit TRBD1. The germline CDR1 and CDR2 sequences are MDHEN and SYDVKM. J gave up 8 bases and V 0 bases, and 4 bases lay outside the gene matches. The CDR3 has 15 residues. CDR3: CASSLWGQWDSPLHF. In nucleotides, the CDR3 is TGTGCCAGCAGTTTATGGGGACAGTGGGATTCACCCCTCCACTTT.

The CDR3: CASSATLNGYTF. DNA for the CDR3: TGTGCCAGCAGTGCTACCTTAAATGGCTACACCTTC. The gene calls are TRBV12-3 or TRBV12-4 and TRBJ1-2; D is undetermined. This CDR3 is built from 12 residues. Trimming stripped 5 bases from V and 6 bases from J, with 10 bases between.

The rearrangement joins TRBV6-2 or TRBV6-3 to TRBJ2-1; 8 positions match TRBD1. CDR3 length: 14 amino acids. The V gene end was trimmed by 7 bases and the J gene end by 5 bases; junction bases not matched to a gene: 7. CDR1 MNHEY and CDR2 SVGEGT come from the germline V gene. This CDR3 reads CASIRTGRHNEQFF. The DNA for the CDR3 is TGTGCCAGCATCCGGACAGGGAGGCACAATGAGCAGTTCTTC.

This clonotype was seen a handful of times. The chain uses TRBV7-2 and TRBJ1-2, with a weak D call TRBD1 (5 bases). The ends were cut back, 6 bases at V and 0 bases at J, with 11 bases in the middle. CDR1 and CDR2 (germline): SGHTA, FQGNSA. The CDR3 spans 14 residues. CDR3 sequence: CASSGQQANYGYTF. The CDR3 DNA sequence: TGTGCCAGCAGTGGACAACAAGCTAACTATGGCTACACCTTC.

This rearrangement joins TRBV28 to TRBJ1-1; D may be TRBD1 (5 bases). The CDR3 runs to 15 residues. V was cut by 1 base and J by 7 bases, with 16 bases left in between. Germline V CDR1 and CDR2: MDHEN, SYDVKM. The CDR3 sequence: CASSLFRRADGEAFF. CDR3 coding DNA: TGTGCCAGCAGTTTATTCCGCAGGGCCGACGGTGAAGCTTTCTTT.

This clonotype was seen more than once but under ten times. This chain's CDR3 is CASSLETGRGRTQYF. The CDR3 nucleotides read TGTGCCAGCAGCTTAGAGACAGGTCGGGGCCGGACCCAGTACTTC. The rearrangement uses TRBV7-2 and TRBJ2-5; D perhaps matches TRBD1 (6 bases). The CDR3 runs 15 residues. V lost 1 base and J lost 7, with 16 bases in between. Germline V CDR1 and CDR2: SGHTA, FQGNSA.

This clonotype was seen more than once but under ten times. The rearrangement joins TRBV27 to TRBJ1-5; D is ambiguous. Germline V CDR1 and CDR2: MNHEY, SMNVEV (reference sequence). The V gene lost 5 bases and the J gene lost 6 bases, with 23 bases spanning the gap. The CDR3 loop spans 17 amino acids. CDR3 in DNA: TGTGCCAGCAGTCCTCGGTGGACCGACTTGGGCCCTCAGCCCCAGCATTTT. Its protein product is CASSPRWTDLGPQPQHF.

This clonotype was seen a few times. This rearrangement joins TRBV29-1 to TRBJ2-7; the D call may be TRBD1 or TRBD2 (5 bases each). V gave up 7 bases and J gave up 3 bases, with 16 bases separating them. CDR1 and CDR2 (germline): SQVTM, ANQGSEA. This CDR3 spans 13 amino acids. CDR3 DNA sequence: TGCAGCGCCCTCGTCGGGGCTAACTACGAGCAGTACTTC. Amino acids: CSALVGANYEQYF.

The chain is built from TRBV7-9 and TRBJ2-1; 9 nucleotides align to TRBD1. V shed 1 base and J 3 bases; nucleotides not matched to a gene: 13. Germline CDR1 reads SEHNR; CDR2 reads FQNEAQ (reference sequence). There are 19 residues in the CDR3. This chain's CDR3 is CASSLESRTGDGYYNEQFF. For the CDR3, the DNA is TGTGCCAGCAGCTTAGAATCCCGGACAGGGGATGGCTACTACAATGAGCAGTTCTTC.

This clonotype came up a few times. The V and J genes are TRBV6-2 or TRBV6-3 and TRBJ1-1; D remains unclear. The V end was cut by 2 bases, the J end by 1 base, with 8 bases between. The CDR3 has 14 residues. Per the germline V gene, CDR1 is MNHEY and CDR2 is SVGEGT. The CDR3 bases are TGTGCCAGCAGTTACGTCCCCCGGAACACTGAAGCTTTCTTT. Translation: CASSYVPRNTEAFF.

This clonotype was counted many times. This sequence joins TRBV7-2 and TRBJ2-2, with TRBD2 matching over 16 bases. The length of the CDR3 is 20 residues. From germline, CDR1 is SGHTA and CDR2 FQGNSA. Trimming removed 5 bases from V and 1 base from J; junction bases left unmatched: 10. In DNA, the CDR3 is TGTGCCAGCAGCGCACCAACCGGGACTAGCGGGAGGGTGAACACCGGGGAGCTGTTTTTT. Translation: CASSAPTGTSGRVNTGELFF. The whole variable domain, filled in from reference TRBV7-2 and TRBJ2-2, reads GAGVSQSPSNKVTEKGKDVELRCDPISGHTALYWYRQSLGQGLEFLIYFQGNSAPDKSGLPSDRFSAERTGGSVSTLTIQRTQQEDSAVYLCASSAPTGTSGRVNTGELFFGEGSRLTVL.

The V call is TRBV29-1, the J call TRBJ2-2, with a possible D match to TRBD2 (6 bases). CDR3 length equals 11 residues. Germline assignment: CDR1 SQVTM and CDR2 ANQGSEA. The germline V and J ends were trimmed by 7 bases and 6 bases, with 9 bases remaining between them. CDR3 DNA sequence: TGCAGCGGGGACTTGGCCGGGGAGCTGTTTTTT. Its protein is CSGDLAGELFF.

This clonotype was seen repeatedly, ten times or more. V and J are TRBV7-2 and TRBJ2-7, with 11 bases identical to TRBD1. Germline-derived CDR1 and CDR2 are SGHTA and FQGNSA. CDR3 length: 14 amino acids. V shed 5 bases and J 4 bases; nucleotides not matched to a gene: 4. The CDR3 is CASSRGQGGYEQYF. The CDR3 bases are TGTGCCAGCAGCCGGGGACAGGGGGGATACGAGCAGTACTTC.

The genes are TRBV27 and TRBJ2-7; D perhaps matches TRBD2 (5 bases). V shed 0 bases and J shed 13 bases, with 16 bases lying between them. Per germline, CDR1 MNHEY and CDR2 SMNVEV (reference sequence). This CDR3 spans 13 amino acids. The DNA of the CDR3 is TGTGCCAGCAGTTTATCAGGACTGCGTACCCATTACTTC. Translated, it gives CASSLSGLRTHYF.

The CDR3 sequence is CASSWAGTSDNEQYF. The CDR3, as DNA: TGTGCCAGCAGCTGGGCCGGGACTAGCGATAACGAGCAGTACTTC. The V and J genes are TRBV7-9 and TRBJ2-7; the match to TRBD2 covers 10 bases. CDR1 SEHNR and CDR2 FQNEAQ come from the germline V gene (reference sequence). The CDR3 consists of 15 residues. V was pared by 4 bases and J by 5 bases, with 8 bases of the junction left unmatched.